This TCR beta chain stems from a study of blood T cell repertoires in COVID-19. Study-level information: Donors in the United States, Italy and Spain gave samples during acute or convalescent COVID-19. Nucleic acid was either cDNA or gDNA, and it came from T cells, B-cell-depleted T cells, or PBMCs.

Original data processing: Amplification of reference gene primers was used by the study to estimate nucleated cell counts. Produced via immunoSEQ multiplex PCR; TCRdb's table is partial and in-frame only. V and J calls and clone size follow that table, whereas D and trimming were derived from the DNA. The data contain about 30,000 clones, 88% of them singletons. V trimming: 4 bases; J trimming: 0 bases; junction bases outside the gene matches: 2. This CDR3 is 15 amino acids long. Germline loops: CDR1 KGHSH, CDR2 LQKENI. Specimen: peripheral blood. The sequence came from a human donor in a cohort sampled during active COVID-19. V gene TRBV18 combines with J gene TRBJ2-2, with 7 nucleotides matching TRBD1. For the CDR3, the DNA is TGTGCCAGCTCACAGGGGACAGCGAACACCGGGGAGCTGTTTTTT. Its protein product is CASSQGTANTGELFF.